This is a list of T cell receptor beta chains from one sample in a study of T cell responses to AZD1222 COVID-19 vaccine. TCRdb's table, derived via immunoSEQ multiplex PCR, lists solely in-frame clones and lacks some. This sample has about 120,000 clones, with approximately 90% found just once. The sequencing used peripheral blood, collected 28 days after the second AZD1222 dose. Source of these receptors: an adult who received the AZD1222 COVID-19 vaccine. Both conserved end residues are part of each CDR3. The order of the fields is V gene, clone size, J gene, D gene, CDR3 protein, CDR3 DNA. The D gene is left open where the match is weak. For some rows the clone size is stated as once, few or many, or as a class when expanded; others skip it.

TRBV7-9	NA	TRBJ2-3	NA	CASRSPLTLLQYF	TGTGCCAGCAGATCCCCTCTCACTCTGTTGCAGTATTTT
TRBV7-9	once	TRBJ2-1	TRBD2	CASSLGISGGAWNEQFF	TGTGCCAGCAGCTTAGGCATTAGCGGGGGGGCCTGGAATGAGCAGTTCTTC
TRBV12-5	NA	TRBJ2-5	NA	CASGYGDSRETQYF	TGTGCTAGTGGTTATGGGGACTCTAGGGAGACCCAGTACTTC
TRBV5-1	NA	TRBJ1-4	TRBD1	CASSAGQGNEKLFF	TGCGCCAGCAGCGCGGGACAGGGTAATGAAAAACTGTTTTTT
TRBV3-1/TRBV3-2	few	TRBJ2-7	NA	CASSDSASPYEQYF	TGTGCCAGCAGCGATTCGGCTTCCCCCTACGAGCAGTACTTC
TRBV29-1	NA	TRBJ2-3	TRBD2	CSAIAGGPDTQYF	TGCAGCGCCATAGCGGGGGGGCCGGATACGCAGTATTTT
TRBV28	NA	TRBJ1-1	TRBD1	CASRTRQGATEAFF	TGTGCCAGCAGAACGAGACAGGGGGCGACTGAAGCTTTCTTT
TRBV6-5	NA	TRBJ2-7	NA	CASSSSGAKRYEQYF	NA
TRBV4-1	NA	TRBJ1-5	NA	CASSQVRNEQPQHF	TGCGCCAGCAGCCAAGTCCGGAACGAGCAGCCCCAGCATTTT
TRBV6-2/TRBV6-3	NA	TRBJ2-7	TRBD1	CASSYGQGAGEQYF	TGTGCCAGCAGTTACGGTCAGGGGGCGGGAGAGCAGTACTTC
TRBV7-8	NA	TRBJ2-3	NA	CASSLESGTSTDTQYF	TGTGCCAGCAGCTTAGAGTCCGGGACAAGCACAGATACGCAGTATTTT
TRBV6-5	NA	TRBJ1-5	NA	CASSREVGGNQPQHF	TGTGCCAGCTCACGGGAGGTCGGGGGCAATCAGCCCCAGCATTTT
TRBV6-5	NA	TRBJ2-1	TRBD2	CASSYLAGALYNEQFF	TGTGCCAGCAGTTACTTAGCGGGGGCCCTCTACAATGAGCAGTTCTTC
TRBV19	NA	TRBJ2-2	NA	CASSTSTATGELFF	TGTGCCAGTAGTACCTCGACGGCCACCGGGGAGCTGTTTTTT
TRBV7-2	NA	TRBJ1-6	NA	CASSLRGAASGVLHF	TGTGCCAGCAGCTTAAGGGGGGCAGCTTCAGGGGTCCTCCACTTT
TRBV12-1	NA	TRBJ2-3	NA	CASSRGGAFTDTQYF	TGTGCCAGCAGCCGTGGCGGGGCCTTCACAGATACGCAGTATTTT
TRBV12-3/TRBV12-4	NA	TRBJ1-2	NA	CASSRDNNYGYTF	TGTGCCAGCAGTAGGGACAATAACTATGGCTACACCTTC
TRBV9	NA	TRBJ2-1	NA	CASSYISGGPTGEQFF	TGTGCCAGCAGTTACATCTCGGGGGGCCCTACAGGTGAGCAGTTCTTC
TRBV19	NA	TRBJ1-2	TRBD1	CASSRTGVGYTF	TGTGCCAGTAGTAGGACAGGGGTGGGCTACACCTTC
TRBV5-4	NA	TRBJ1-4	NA	CASSLGDVSEKLFF	TGTGCCAGCAGCTTGGGGGATGTAAGTGAAAAACTGTTTTTT
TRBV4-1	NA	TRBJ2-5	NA	CASRQGREEETQYF	TGCGCCAGCAGACAGGGAAGGGAGGAAGAGACCCAGTACTTC
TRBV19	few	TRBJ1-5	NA	CASSPPGSNQPQHF	TGTGCCAGTAGTCCGCCGGGTAGCAATCAGCCCCAGCATTTT
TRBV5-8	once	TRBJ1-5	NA	CASSKDGPYSNQPQHF	TGTGCCAGCAGCAAGGACGGGCCTTATAGCAATCAGCCCCAGCATTTT
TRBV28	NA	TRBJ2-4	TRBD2	CASSLPRGGDKNIQYF	TGTGCCAGCAGTTTACCCCGGGGGGGGGACAAAAACATTCAGTACTTC
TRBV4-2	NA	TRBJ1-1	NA	CASSQAGWGNTEAFF	TGTGCCAGCAGCCAAGCAGGGTGGGGGAACACTGAAGCTTTCTTT
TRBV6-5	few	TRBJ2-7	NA	CASSSSWTSTYEQYF	TGTGCCAGCAGTTCGTCGTGGACGAGTACCTACGAGCAGTACTTC
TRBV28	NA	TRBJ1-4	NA	CASSLSRSSGSEKLFF	TGTGCCAGCAGTTTAAGTCGGTCTTCAGGAAGTGAAAAACTGTTTTTT
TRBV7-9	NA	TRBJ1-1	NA	CASSFGGNTEAFF	TGTGCCAGCAGCTTCGGCGGGAACACTGAAGCTTTCTTT
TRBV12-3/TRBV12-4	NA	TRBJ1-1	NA	CASTKTGEAFF	TGTGCCAGCACCAAGACGGGTGAAGCTTTCTTT
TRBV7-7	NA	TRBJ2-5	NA	CASSPSRGRETQYF	TGTGCTAGCAGCCCCTCCCGGGGGCGGGAGACCCAGTACTTC
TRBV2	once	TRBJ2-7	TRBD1	CASQKQGALIFVEQYF	TGTGCCAGCCAAAAACAGGGGGCCCTTATCTTTGTTGAGCAGTACTTC
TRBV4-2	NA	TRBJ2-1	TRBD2	CASSQASGVTYNEQFF	TGTGCCAGCAGCCAAGCTAGCGGGGTGACCTACAATGAGCAGTTCTTC
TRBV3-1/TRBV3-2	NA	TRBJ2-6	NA	CASSQRALGANVLTF	TGTGCCAGCAGCCAACGGGCCCTAGGGGCCAACGTCCTGACTTTC
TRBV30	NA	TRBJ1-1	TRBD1	CACGQGAGTEAFF	TGTGCCTGCGGACAGGGGGCGGGCACTGAAGCTTTCTTT
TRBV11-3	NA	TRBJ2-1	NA	CASSSTGTNEQFF	TGTGCCAGCAGCTCGACAGGCACCAATGAGCAGTTCTTC
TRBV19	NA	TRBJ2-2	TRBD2	CASSGRGVGELFF	TGTGCCAGTAGTGGGAGGGGCGTCGGGGAGCTGTTTTTT
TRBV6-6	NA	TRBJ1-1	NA	CASSPTSNTEAFF	TGTGCCAGCAGTCCAACATCGAACACTGAAGCTTTCTTT
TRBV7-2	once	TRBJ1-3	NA	CASSLRPGLGNTIYF	TGTGCCAGCAGTTTGCGTCCGGGTCTCGGAAACACCATATATTTT
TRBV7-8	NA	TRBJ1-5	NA	CASSSTVNQPQHF	TGTGCCAGCAGCTCAACAGTCAATCAGCCCCAGCATTTT
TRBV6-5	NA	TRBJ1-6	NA	CASSYSTSYNSPLHF	TGTGCCAGCAGTTACTCGACCAGCTATAATTCACCCCTCCACTTT
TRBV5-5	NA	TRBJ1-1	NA	CASITGTLNTEAFF	TGTGCCAGCATCACCGGGACTTTGAACACTGAAGCTTTCTTT
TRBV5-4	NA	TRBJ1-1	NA	CASTSARPGSNTEAFF	TGTGCCAGCACCTCTGCAAGGCCGGGATCGAACACTGAAGCTTTCTTT
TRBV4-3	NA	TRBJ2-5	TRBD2	CASSQGLAGQETQYF	TGCGCCAGCAGCCAAGGTCTAGCGGGGCAAGAGACCCAGTACTTC
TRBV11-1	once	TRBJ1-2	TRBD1	CAVGTAHGYTF	TGTGCCGTCGGGACAGCACATGGCTACACCTTC
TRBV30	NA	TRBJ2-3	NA	CAWSADSLSTDTQYF	TGTGCCTGGAGTGCTGACAGTCTAAGCACAGATACGCAGTATTTT
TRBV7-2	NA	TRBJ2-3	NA	CASSSSGTSTDTQYF	TGTGCCAGCAGCTCCTCCGGGACAAGCACAGATACGCAGTATTTT
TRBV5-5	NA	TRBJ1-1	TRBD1	CASSDYPLGTGLSEAFF	TGTGCCAGCAGCGATTACCCGTTAGGGACAGGCCTTTCTGAAGCTTTCTTT
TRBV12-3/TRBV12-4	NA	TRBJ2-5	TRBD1	CASSPGTVETQYF	TGTGCCAGCAGTCCCGGGACAGTGGAGACCCAGTACTTC
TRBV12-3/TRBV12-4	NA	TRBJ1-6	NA	CASRGPYNSPLHF	TGTGCCAGCAGAGGCCCATATAATTCACCCCTCCACTTT
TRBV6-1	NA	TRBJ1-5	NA	CASSEVPWRQPQHF	TGTGCCAGCAGTGAAGTACCCTGGCGGCAGCCCCAGCATTTT
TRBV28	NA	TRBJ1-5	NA	CASSRDNSNQPQHF	TGTGCCAGCAGCCGAGACAATAGCAATCAGCCCCAGCATTTT
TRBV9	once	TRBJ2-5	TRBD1	CASSVGTGRQETQYF	TGTGCCAGCAGCGTAGGGACAGGGCGACAAGAGACCCAGTACTTC
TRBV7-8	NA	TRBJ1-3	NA	CASSLEGGYGNTIYF	TGTGCCAGCAGCTTAGAGGGGGGTTATGGAAACACCATATATTTT
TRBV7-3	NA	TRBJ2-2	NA	CASSLRSGLAGELFF	TGTGCCAGCAGCTTACGGTCAGGGCTTGCGGGGGAGCTGTTTTTT
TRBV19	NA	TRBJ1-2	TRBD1	CASTGQGENYGYTF	TGTGCCAGTACTGGACAGGGAGAAAACTATGGCTACACCTTC
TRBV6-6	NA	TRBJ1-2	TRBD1	CASSYSSGTGRYGYTF	TGTGCCAGCAGTTACTCGTCCGGGACAGGGCGCTATGGCTACACCTTC
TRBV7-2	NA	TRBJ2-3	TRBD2	CASSLLPLLAGAGDTQYF	TGTGCCAGCAGCTTGTTACCCCTCCTAGCGGGGGCGGGAGATACGCAGTATTTT